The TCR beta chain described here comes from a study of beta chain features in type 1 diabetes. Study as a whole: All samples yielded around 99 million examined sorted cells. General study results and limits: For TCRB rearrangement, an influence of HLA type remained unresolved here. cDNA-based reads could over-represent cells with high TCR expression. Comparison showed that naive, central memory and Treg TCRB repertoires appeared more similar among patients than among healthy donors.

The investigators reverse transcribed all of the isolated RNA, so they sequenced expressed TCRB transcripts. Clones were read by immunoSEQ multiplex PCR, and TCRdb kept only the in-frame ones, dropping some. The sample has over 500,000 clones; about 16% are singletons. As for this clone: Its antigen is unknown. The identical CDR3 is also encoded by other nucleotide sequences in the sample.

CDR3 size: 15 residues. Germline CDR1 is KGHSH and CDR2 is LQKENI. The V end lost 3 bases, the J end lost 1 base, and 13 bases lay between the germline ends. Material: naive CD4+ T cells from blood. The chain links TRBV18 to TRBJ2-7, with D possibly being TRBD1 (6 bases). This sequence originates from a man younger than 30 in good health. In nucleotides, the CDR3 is TGTGCCAGCTCACCCTTAGGCCAGGGGTCCTACGAGCAGTACTTC. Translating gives CASSPLGQGSYEQYF.